What follows are 14 T cell receptor beta chains derived from one specimen sequenced in a study of cytomegalovirus exposure and HLA in healthy donors. PCR employed 60 Vbeta and 13 Jbeta primers. The protocol was immunoSEQ multiplex PCR, while the TCRdb copy is restricted to in-frame clones and leaves out a portion. The data hold approximately 150,000 clones, with 65% to 80% observed a single time. The sequencing input was PBMCs. Receptor source: a woman aged 35 to 49 in good health and CMV-seropositive.

The chain employs TRBV7-3 and TRBJ1-1; 7 nucleotides line up with TRBD1. Germline CDR1 and CDR2: SGHTA and FQGTGA. The CDR3 consists of 15 residues. Trimming at V came to 4 bases and at J to 2 bases, leaving 7 bases not matched to a gene. CDR3 sequence: CASSSTGQANTEAFF. The CDR3 bases are TGTGCCAGCAGCTCCACAGGACAGGCTAACACTGAAGCTTTCTTT.

V and J are TRBV19 and TRBJ1-2; perhaps TRBD1 as D (6 bases). Germline lookup yields CDR1 LNHDA and CDR2 SQIVND (reference sequence). The length of the CDR3 is 17 residues. V gave up 5 bases and J gave up 7 bases, with 26 bases separating them. In DNA, the CDR3 is TGTGCCAGTAGTTTCCCGGCCATTGTTGGGGGCAGAGGTGGCTACACCTTC. Amino acids: CASSFPAIVGGRGGYTF.

This chain connects TRBV9 to TRBJ1-6; 7 positions match TRBD1. The length of the CDR3 is 13 residues. V shed 7 bases and J 6 bases; nucleotides not matched to a gene: 4. The germline V gene encodes CDR1 SGDLS and CDR2 YYNGEE. This CDR3 reads CASQGEFNSPLHF. For the CDR3, the DNA is TGTGCCAGCCAGGGGGAATTTAATTCACCCCTCCACTTT.

The rearrangement links TRBV27 to TRBJ2-1; 9 nucleotides agree with TRBD2. From germline, CDR1 is MNHEY and CDR2 SMNVEV (reference sequence). The CDR3 spans 18 residues. J lost 3 bases, V lost 1 base, and 10 bases had no gene match. CDR3 nucleotides: TGTGCCAGCAGTTTATTACCGGTGACTAGCGGCCTCTACAATGAGCAGTTCTTC. Its protein is CASSLLPVTSGLYNEQFF.

This chain uses TRBV25-1 with TRBJ2-1; D uncertain. The germline V and J ends were trimmed by 5 bases and 7 bases, with 12 bases remaining between them. CDR3 length: 13 residues. Per germline, CDR1 MGHDK and CDR2 SYGVNS. The CDR3 DNA reads TGTGCCAGCAGTTCCCAGTCCTGGAATGAGCAGTTCTTC. Translating it yields CASSSQSWNEQFF.

CDR3 nucleotides: TGCGCCAGCAGCTACACAGGTCCTCAGTACACCGGGGAGCTGTTTTTT. It specifies CASSYTGPQYTGELFF. The chain joins TRBV5-1 to TRBJ2-2; TRBD1 might be the D (5 bases). The CDR3 is made up of 16 amino acids. V was shortened by 3 bases and J by 3 bases, with 15 bases between the two germline ends. Germline-derived CDR1 and CDR2 are SGHRS and YFSETQ.

V usage is TRBV7-2 and J usage is TRBJ2-7, with 7 positions matching TRBD1. The CDR3 runs to 13 residues. J lost 9 bases, V lost 3 bases, and 8 bases had no gene match. Germline loops: CDR1 SGHTA, CDR2 FQGNSA. The CDR3 region is CASSLGRGNGQYF. The CDR3 coding sequence is TGTGCCAGCAGCTTGGGCAGGGGGAACGGGCAGTACTTC.

The chain has TRBV5-1 and TRBJ2-7, with 8 bases identical to TRBD1. V lost 1 base and J lost 5; bases outside the gene matches: 14. The CDR3 spans 17 residues. Germline values: CDR1 SGHRS, CDR2 YFSETQ. The CDR3: CASSLSVQGEVKDEQYF. The DNA for the CDR3 is TGCGCCAGCAGCTTGTCTGTACAGGGGGAGGTAAAGGACGAGCAGTACTTC.

J is TRBJ1-3 and V is TRBV5-1, with 8 bases that match TRBD1. CDR3 length: 16 amino acids. Germline V lookup: CDR1 SGHRS, CDR2 YFSETQ. The trim removed 4 bases at V and 0 bases at J, leaving 6 bases unmatched. The CDR3 loop is CASSAGTGISGNTIYF. The CDR3 nucleotides read TGCGCCAGCAGCGCCGGGACAGGCATCTCTGGAAACACCATATATTTT.

The V gene is TRBV7-9, the J gene TRBJ2-4; D possibly corresponds to TRBD1 (5 bases). The CDR3 is 12 amino acids. Trimming pared 4 bases from V and 6 bases from J, leaving 7 bases between. Germline CDR1 reads SEHNR; CDR2 reads FQNEAQ (reference sequence). CDR3 nucleotide sequence: TGTGCCAGCAGCTCCCAGGGAAACATTCAGTACTTC. Translating gives CASSSQGNIQYF. Based on the CDR3 plus reference TRBV7-9 and TRBJ2-4, the full variable domain is DTGVSQNPRHKITKRGQNVTFRCDPISEHNRLYWYRQTLGQGPEFLTYFQNEAQLEKSRLLSDRFSAERPKGSFSTLEIQRTEQGDSAMYLCASSSQGNIQYFGAGTRLSVL.

The rearrangement uses TRBV5-8 and TRBJ1-6; weak D call: TRBD1 (6 bases). The germline gives CDR1 SGHTS, CDR2 YDEGEE. Deletions cut 5 bases from V and 7 bases from J, with 19 bases between. The CDR3 extends over 16 amino acids. CDR3 protein: CASRNFLGAGNSPLHF. The CDR3 DNA follows: TGTGCCAGCAGGAACTTCTTGGGGGCAGGGAATTCACCCCTCCACTTT.

The chain is built from TRBV11-2 and TRBJ2-7, with D perhaps matching TRBD1 (5 bases). Germline CDR1 reads SGHAT; CDR2 reads FQNNGV. V lost 1 base and J lost 3, with 10 bases in between. The CDR3 is 14 amino acids. The CDR3 region has the DNA TGTGCCAGCAGCTTAGGGGATCAGGGCTACGAGCAGTACTTC. Its protein is CASSLGDQGYEQYF.

This clone was found once. The chain employs TRBV7-3 and TRBJ2-3; 7 bases agree with TRBD2. The V gene's germline CDR1 is SGHTA and CDR2 FQGTGA. CDR3 length equals 18 residues. J gave up 2 bases and V 6 bases, and 17 bases lay outside the gene matches. The CDR3 DNA is TGTGCCAGCAGTCGCGGGCGTGGGGGGGGTATATACACAGATACGCAGTATTTT. As protein: CASSRGRGGGIYTDTQYF.

This chain connects TRBV6-4 to TRBJ2-7; D is possibly TRBD1 (5 bases). The CDR3 sequence is 14 residues long. Trimming left V 11 bases short and J 3 bases short, with 20 bases between. Germline-derived CDR1 and CDR2 are MRHNA and SNTAGT. The CDR3 region is CAGLRLGVCYEQYF. The CDR3 bases are TGTGCCGGGCTCCGCCTAGGGGTTTGCTACGAGCAGTACTTC.